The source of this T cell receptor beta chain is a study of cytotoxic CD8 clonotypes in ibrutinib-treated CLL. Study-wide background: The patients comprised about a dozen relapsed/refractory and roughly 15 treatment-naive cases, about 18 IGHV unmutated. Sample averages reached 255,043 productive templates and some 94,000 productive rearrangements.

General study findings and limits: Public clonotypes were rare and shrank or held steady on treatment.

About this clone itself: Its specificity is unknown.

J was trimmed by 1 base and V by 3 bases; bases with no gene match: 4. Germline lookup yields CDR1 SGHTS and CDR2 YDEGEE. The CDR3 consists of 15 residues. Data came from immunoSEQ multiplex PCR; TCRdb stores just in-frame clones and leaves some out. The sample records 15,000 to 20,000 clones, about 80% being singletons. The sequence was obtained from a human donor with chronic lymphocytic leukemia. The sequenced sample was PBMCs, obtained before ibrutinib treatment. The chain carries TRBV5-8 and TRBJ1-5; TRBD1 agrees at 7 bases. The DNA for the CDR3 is TGTGCCAGCAGCTCCGGGACAGAGAGCAATCAGCCCCAGCATTTT. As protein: CASSSGTESNQPQHF. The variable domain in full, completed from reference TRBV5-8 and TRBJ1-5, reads EAGVTQSPTHLIKTRGQQATLRCSPISGHTSVYWYQQALGLGLQFLLWYDEGEERNRGNFPPRFSGRQFPNYSSELNVNALELEDSALYLCASSSGTESNQPQHFGDGTRLSIL.